The 11 T cell receptor beta chains given below trace back to one sample, sequenced in a study of T cell changes during pregnancy in multiple sclerosis. Assay used: immunoSEQ multiplex PCR; TCRdb lists only in-frame clones, some missing. Here the sample spans about 40,000 clones, 90% to 95% being singletons. Material: CD4+ T cells from peripheral blood mononuclear cells, obtained before pregnancy. The receptors here all came from a female donor with multiple sclerosis, enrolled in a pregnancy study.

The chain employs TRBV9 and TRBJ2-2, with D unclear. The CDR3 totals 16 residues. CDR1 is SGDLS and CDR2 is YYNGEE in the germline V gene. V lost 0 bases to trimming and J lost 6 bases, with 15 bases between them. In DNA, the CDR3 is TGTGCCAGCAGCGTAGAGGAGTACCCACGGCCCGGGGAGCTGTTTTTT. The encoded protein is CASSVEEYPRPGELFF.

The rearrangement joins TRBV7-6 to TRBJ1-3; D remains unclear. This CDR3 has 17 residues. CDR1 and CDR2 (germline): SGHVS, FNYEAQ. Trimming took off 0 bases at V and 0 bases at J, with 12 bases between the two ends. In DNA form, the CDR3 reads TGTGCCAGCAGCTTAGCGTGGGCCAGCCACTCTGGAAACACCATATATTTT. Translation: CASSLAWASHSGNTIYF.

This rearrangement joins TRBV10-3 to TRBJ1-3; TRBD1 might be the D (6 bases). Germline V gene data show CDR1 as ENHRY and CDR2 as SYGVKD. The CDR3 spans 16 residues. V lost 5 bases and J 0 bases, leaving 14 bases between the germline ends. The CDR3 region is CAISPSGTRSGNTIYF. The CDR3 DNA is TGTGCCATCAGTCCCTCGGGGACACGCTCTGGAAACACCATATATTTT.

This clone has only one observation. The same CDR3 is also encoded by other DNA sequences in this sample. The chain couples TRBV18 to TRBJ1-5; TRBD1 aligns across 8 bases. The J segment lost 6 bases and the V segment lost 3 bases, leaving 1 base of the junction unmatched. The CDR3 extends over 13 amino acids. Germline V gene sequence: CDR1 KGHSH, CDR2 LQKENI. CDR3 amino acids: CASSPGQGQPQHF. As DNA, the CDR3 is TGTGCCAGCTCACCCGGACAGGGTCAGCCCCAGCATTTT.

This chain connects TRBV27 to TRBJ2-6; unclear D gene. The germline gives CDR1 MNHEY, CDR2 SMNVEV (reference sequence). The CDR3 runs to 17 residues. V was trimmed by 3 bases and J by 0 bases, leaving 12 bases between them. CDR3 amino acids: CASSLAWQISGANVLTF. CDR3 sequence (DNA): TGTGCCAGCAGTTTGGCCTGGCAGATCTCTGGGGCCAACGTCCTGACTTTC.

The chain joins TRBV2 to TRBJ2-2; the D gene is possibly TRBD2 (7 bases). The CDR3 has 15 residues. Looked up from germline, CDR1 is SNHLY and CDR2 is FYNNEI. V was trimmed by 10 bases and J by 2 bases, leaving 17 bases between them. CDR3 sequence: CATTRWGGNTGELFF. In nucleotides, the CDR3 is TGTGCCACCACCCGCTGGGGGGGCAACACCGGGGAGCTGTTTTTT.

The CDR3 sequence is CASSPALTGGYQPQHF. CDR3 bases: TGTGCCAGCAGCCCAGCCCTCACAGGGGGGTATCAGCCCCAGCATTTT. V and J are TRBV7-2 and TRBJ1-5; 8 bases align to TRBD1. The CDR3 loop spans 16 amino acids. Per the germline V gene, CDR1 is SGHTA and CDR2 is FQGNSA. J lost 5 bases, V lost 5 bases, and 11 bases had no gene match.

The rearrangement uses TRBV7-3 and TRBJ2-3, with a possible D match to TRBD1 (5 bases). V was cut by 4 bases and J by 2 bases, with 13 bases left in between. Looked up from germline, CDR1 is SGHTA and CDR2 is FQGTGA. This CDR3 is 15 amino acids long. The CDR3 region has the DNA TGTGCCAGCAGCTCCTTCGGACAAATCACAGATACGCAGTATTTT. Protein: CASSSFGQITDTQYF.

This sequence joins TRBV9 and TRBJ2-3; D gene uncertain. Germline loops: CDR1 SGDLS, CDR2 YYNGEE. V dropped 0 bases and J dropped 9 bases, with 11 bases sitting between them. This CDR3 has 13 residues. In DNA, the CDR3 is TGTGCCAGCAGCGTAGTAACCCCAAGCACGCAGTATTTT. This codes for CASSVVTPSTQYF.

J is TRBJ2-2 and V is TRBV7-9; 8 nucleotides agree with TRBD1. Germline assignment: CDR1 SEHNR and CDR2 FQNEAQ (reference sequence). The J segment lost 6 bases and the V segment lost 7 bases, leaving 10 bases of the junction unmatched. CDR3 size: 15 residues. CDR3 in DNA: TGTGCCAGCAACCAATTACCAGGGGGCTCCGGGGAGCTGTTTTTT. Translating it yields CASNQLPGGSGELFF.

The chain links TRBV11-2 to TRBJ2-1; D not certain. The V and J ends lost 1 base and 7 bases respectively, with 5 bases between them. The germline gives CDR1 SGHAT, CDR2 FQNNGV. The CDR3 has 12 residues. CDR3 coding DNA: TGTGCCAGCAGCTTAGCGGGTAATGAGCAGTTCTTC. Amino acid sequence: CASSLAGNEQFF.